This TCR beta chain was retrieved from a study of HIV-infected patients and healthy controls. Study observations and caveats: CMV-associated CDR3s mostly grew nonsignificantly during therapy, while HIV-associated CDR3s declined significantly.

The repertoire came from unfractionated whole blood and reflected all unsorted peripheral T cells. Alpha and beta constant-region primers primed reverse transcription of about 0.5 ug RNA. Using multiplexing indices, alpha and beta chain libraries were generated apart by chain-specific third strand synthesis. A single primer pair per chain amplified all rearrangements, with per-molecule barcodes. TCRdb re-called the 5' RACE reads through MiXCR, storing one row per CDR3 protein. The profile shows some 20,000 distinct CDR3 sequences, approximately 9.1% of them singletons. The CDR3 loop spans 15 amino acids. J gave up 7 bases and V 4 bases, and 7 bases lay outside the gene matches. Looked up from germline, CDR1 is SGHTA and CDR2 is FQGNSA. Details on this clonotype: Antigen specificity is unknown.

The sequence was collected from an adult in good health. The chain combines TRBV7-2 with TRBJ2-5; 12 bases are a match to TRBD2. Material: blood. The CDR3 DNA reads TGTGCCAGCAGCTCGACTAGCGGGAGTCAGGTGACCCAGTACTTC. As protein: CASSSTSGSQVTQYF.